The 10 T cell receptor beta chains below were found in one sample sequenced in a study of CD8+ T cells in alopecia areata. Once RNA had been extracted, it was reverse transcribed into cDNA to act as the sequencing template. The data were produced by immunoSEQ multiplex PCR, yet TCRdb's version contains in-frame clones alone and is incomplete. The sample has roughly 180,000 clones; roughly 46% are singletons. Indicated treatment: oral pan-JAK inhibitor, 5-10 mg twice daily. The sample in question was CD8+ T cells sorted from blood, obtained around week 53, from a patient treated with tofacitinib. These TCRs come from a human donor with alopecia areata.

The CDR3 DNA follows: TGTGCCAGCAGCCAATCAACGATACAAGAGACCCAGTACTTC. This encodes CASSQSTIQETQYF. The chain joins TRBV16 to TRBJ2-5; the D is unclear. Trimming took 0 bases from V and 2 from J, leaving 7 bases between them. There are 14 residues in the CDR3. Germline CDR1 and CDR2: KGHSY and FQNENV.

CDR3 protein: CASSERTVYQETQYF. The CDR3, as DNA: TGTGCCAGCAGCGAAAGGACAGTGTACCAAGAGACCCAGTACTTC. The gene calls are TRBV7-2 and TRBJ2-5, with D possibly TRBD1 on 6 matching bases. There are 15 residues in the CDR3. V was pared by 5 bases and J by 0 bases, with 13 bases between. Germline V gives CDR1 SGHTA, CDR2 FQGNSA. The full variable domain, its missing parts supplied by reference TRBV7-2 and TRBJ2-5, is GAGVSQSPSNKVTEKGKDVELRCDPISGHTALYWYRQSLGQGLEFLIYFQGNSAPDKSGLPSDRFSAERTGGSVSTLTIQRTQQEDSAVYLCASSERTVYQETQYFGPGTRLLVL.

This clone was observed a few times. The J gene is TRBJ1-2, the V gene TRBV7-9; D is ambiguous. Germline-derived CDR1 and CDR2 are SEHNR and FQNEAQ (reference sequence). The CDR3 is 13 amino acids. V was trimmed by 5 bases and J by 4 bases, leaving 11 bases between them. CDR3 coding DNA: TGTGCCAGCAGCAAGAGCCCCCTCTATGGCTACACCTTC. This encodes CASSKSPLYGYTF.

This rearrangement joins TRBV19 to TRBJ2-4; D is undetermined. This CDR3 region has 15 residues. From germline, CDR1 is LNHDA and CDR2 SQIVND (reference sequence). V lost 2 bases, J lost 1 base, and 9 bases lay in between. The CDR3 DNA is TGTGCCAGTAGTATAACGCCATATGCCAAAAACATTCAGTACTTC. Protein product: CASSITPYAKNIQYF.

This clone was seen a single time. The chain is built from TRBV7-8 and TRBJ2-3; no clear D gene. This CDR3 has 12 residues. Germline V gene data show CDR1 as SGHVS and CDR2 as FQNEAQ. V was trimmed by 1 base and J by 6 bases, leaving 5 bases between them. The DNA for the CDR3 is TGTGCCAGCAGCTTAGGCGCGGATACGCAGTATTTT. Translated, it gives CASSLGADTQYF.

The gene calls are TRBV4-2 and TRBJ1-5; D unresolved. Per germline, CDR1 LGHNA and CDR2 YNFKEQ. Trimming took off 0 bases at V and 0 bases at J, with 15 bases between the two ends. The CDR3 contains 18 residues. CDR3 coding DNA: TGTGCCAGCAGCCAAGATTGGTCAGGAGATTATAGCAATCAGCCCCAGCATTTT. It translates to CASSQDWSGDYSNQPQHF.

This chain joins TRBV5-6 and TRBJ1-6, with TRBD1 matching over 7 bases. This CDR3 region has 14 residues. Trimming removed 4 bases from V and 10 bases from J; junction bases left unmatched: 8. The germline V gene has CDR1 SGHDT and CDR2 YYEEEE. In DNA, the CDR3 is TGTGCCAGCAGCCAAGGGACAGTCGGCTCACCCCTCCACTTT. This encodes CASSQGTVGSPLHF.

This clone has just a few counts. The rearrangement joins TRBV15 to TRBJ1-4; TRBD1 is a possible D gene (5 bases). This CDR3 comprises 14 residues. CDR1 is LNHNV, CDR2 YYDKDF, per germline (reference sequence). V gave up 0 bases and J gave up 14 bases, with 16 bases separating them. DNA for the CDR3: TGTGCCACCAGCAGAGATTATTCCAGGGACCATCTGTTTTTT. This encodes CATSRDYSRDHLFF.

The CDR3 DNA is TGTGCCAGCAGCGCCGGGGTGGGACAGCTCTATGGCTACACCTTC. Translation gives CASSAGVGQLYGYTF. The chain carries TRBV2 and TRBJ1-2, with TRBD1 matching 7 bases. Trimming cost V 6 bases and J 4 bases; bases outside gene matches: 11. CDR1 is SNHLY, CDR2 FYNNEI, per germline. The CDR3 loop spans 15 amino acids.

The V gene is TRBV19, the J gene TRBJ1-5; TRBD1 might be the D (6 bases). The V end was cut by 7 bases, the J end by 4 bases, with 14 bases between. Germline V gene lookup returns CDR1 LNHDA and CDR2 SQIVND (reference sequence). The CDR3 runs to 14 residues. CDR3 nucleotides: TGTGCCAGTACCATCAAGGGGGGGAATCAGCCCCAGCATTTT. It yields the protein CASTIKGGNQPQHF.